The table lists the clone carrying this T cell receptor beta chain with a count of one. Clones were read by immunoSEQ multiplex PCR, and TCRdb kept only the in-frame ones, dropping some. The repertoire holds about 110,000 clones, with roughly 66% as singletons. This entry belongs to a study of shared clonotypes between healthy human individuals. CDR1 SGDLS and CDR2 YYNGEE come from the germline V gene. There are 13 residues in the CDR3. Trimming cost V 1 base and J 4 bases, with 8 bases left between them. Sequenced sample: memory CD8+ T cells sorted from blood. Subset here: CD45RO+ cells pooled with CCR7-negative TemRA cells. This chain connects TRBV9 to TRBJ1-1; D unresolved. This clonotype was sampled from a woman between 25 and 40 years old in good health. This CDR3 reads CASSVQSGTEAFF. Written as DNA, the CDR3 is TGTGCCAGCAGCGTACAATCGGGCACTGAAGCTTTCTTT.